This TCR beta chain was sequenced during a study of blood T cells in healthy people across ages. Study-level findings and limits: With age, beta diversity per million T cells declined roughly linearly, significantly by 35 to 40. Unknown CMV status may confound age-related changes in expanded clones. Diversity figures based on one million T cells were deemed too low.

PCR was performed a second time for roughly 6 to 12 cycles using a sample-barcoded 5' primer and a J-beta primer mix. A template-switch adaptor containing 12 random nucleotides labeled each cDNA molecule. TCRdb itself ran the 5' RACE reads through MiXCR, one entry per CDR3 protein. The sample contains about 1.4 million distinct CDR3 sequences, approximately 59% of which appear only once. V was shortened by 8 bases and J by 8 bases, with 10 bases between the two germline ends. Germline-derived CDR1 and CDR2 are MNHGY and SVAAGI. The CDR3 is made up of 10 amino acids. Details on this clonotype: Its antigen is unidentified.

The chain employs TRBV6-9 and TRBJ2-7; no definite D call. The sequenced sample consisted of blood. The source is a man between 18 and 29 years old in good health. Here the CDR3 DNA reads TGTGCCAGCTCCTTGGAGCAGCAGTACTTC. Protein sequence: CASSLEQQYF.